This T cell receptor (beta chain) is drawn from a study of Ad26.COV2.S vaccination and SARS-CoV-2 variants. Study context: Each vaccinee took Ad26.COV2.S intramuscularly, once or twice 56 days apart.

This table comes from immunoSEQ multiplex PCR, and its TCRdb copy is limited to in-frame clones, with some not included. The data show about 500,000 clones, roughly nine tenths seen once. Trimming cost V 3 bases and J 4 bases, with 21 bases left between them. The CDR3 totals 17 residues. Per the germline V gene, CDR1 is MNHNS and CDR2 is SASEGT. Treatment given: some 20 received Ad26.COV2.S at low or high dose, single or two shots; about 5 received placebo; per-sample allocation not given. The study sampled participants on day 63 after the first vaccine or placebo injection. An Ad26 vector expressing Wuhan-strain SARS-CoV-2 spike constituted the vaccine.

The sequence derives from a person aged 18 to 65 who received the Ad26.COV2.S COVID-19 vaccine or a placebo. The rearrangement uses TRBV6-1 and TRBJ1-1, with D hard to call. The sequences come from peripheral blood, collected in a trial of Ad26.COV2.S vaccine versus placebo. The chain's CDR3 is CASSDLPGRGSGTEAFF. The CDR3 DNA reads TGTGCCAGCAGTGATCTCCCTGGGAGAGGGTCTGGCACTGAAGCTTTCTTT.